This T cell receptor (beta chain) was sequenced during a study of identifying expanded T cells in peripheral blood. Study results and caveats: Roughly 1.2 clones differed between technical replicates, versus 16.4 and 19 over time.

Points on this clone: Its specificity is not known.

Assay used: immunoSEQ multiplex PCR; TCRdb lists only in-frame clones, some missing. The data hold about 100,000 clones, with 80% to 90% observed a single time. During the collection period, no donor immune events like infections were recorded. The sample taken for sequencing was blood. This clonotype was sampled from a person aged 18 to 70 in good health.

The CDR3 sequence: CAWSIQWDQPQHF. The CDR3 DNA is TGTGCCTGGAGTATACAGTGGGATCAGCCCCAGCATTTT. This chain links TRBV30 with TRBJ1-5; no definite D call. The germline V gene encodes CDR1 GTSNPN and CDR2 SVGIG (reference sequence). V was clipped by 2 bases and J by 5 bases, with 10 bases between them. The length of the CDR3 is 13 residues.